The clone carrying this T cell receptor (beta chain) was observed a single time. Using immunoSEQ multiplex PCR, the repertoire was profiled, and TCRdb retains in-frame clones only, with some absent. The sample lists over a million clones; roughly 80% were seen once. This specimen comes from a study of shared clonotypes between healthy human individuals. CDR3 length: 11 residues. Germline V gene lookup returns CDR1 SQVTM and CDR2 ANQGSEA. HIV-negative, healthy adults without recent acute infections or vaccinations were the donors. The sequence was obtained from a man aged 18 to 30 in good health. The source material was memory CD4+ T cells sorted from blood. Subset in this sample: CD45RA-negative fraction. The J gene is TRBJ2-5, the V gene TRBV29-1; D unclear. The J call is in doubt because the DNA end fits TRBJ2-7 better. CDR3 in DNA: TGCAGCGTTGAAGTAAGGTACGAGCAGTACTTC. Amino acid sequence: CSVEVRYEQYF.